This TCR beta chain was identified in a study of blood T cell repertoires in COVID-19 (dated by TCRdb to the early 2020s). Describing the broader study: Collaborator samples came from the United States, Italy and Spain and covered acute and convalescent phases of COVID-19. The prospective study material was composed of cDNA or gDNA derived from T cells, B-cell-depleted T cells, or PBMCs. The dataset comprised deeply sampled blood TCRbeta repertoires from subjects exposed to, actively infected with, or recovered from COVID-19. The repertoires were released in a freely available public database intended as a resource for research on the immune response to SARS-CoV-2. The samples were drawn from two sources: the first 160 participants of the ongoing ImmuneRACE study, and 1,254 subjects contributed by 6 global collaborators. Sample metadata almost always included a de-identified subject ID, COVID-19 status, age in years and sex. Where available, HLA class I and class II types were obtained from metadata supplied by the sample provider rather than from assay-based typing.

The cysteine opens and the phenylalanine closes a CDR3 of 16 amino acids. Only CDR3 DNA remains: 48 bases, in frame from the first base. The trim is 3 bases for V and 6 bases for J, with a gap of 18 bases between the germline ends. Via the germline V gene (reference sequence), CDR1 is SGHNT and CDR2 YYREEE. Participants in the prospective study were enrolled through a virtual design, were aged 18 to 89 years, and lived in 24 United States geographic areas. Cohort assignment in the prospective study relied on participant-reported clinical history from a screening survey and a study questionnaire. Each participant in the prospective study had whole blood, serum and a nasopharyngeal or oropharyngeal swab collected by mobile phlebotomists. Additional blood draws and questionnaires over an approximately two-month period could optionally be provided by prospective study participants. Before DNA extraction, blood samples from the prospective study were shipped at room temperature or frozen.

The immunoSEQ Assay, a bias-controlled multiplex PCR, was used to amplify TCRbeta CDR3 regions from genomic DNA. In the original analysis: The number of nucleated cells in each sample was estimated by amplification of reference gene primers within the assay. To quantify the absolute abundance of each unique TCRbeta CDR3 rearrangement, sequence reads were collapsed and filtered. Productive Simpson clonality was computed per sample as the square root of Simpson's diversity index over productive rearrangements. Sourced from immuneACCESS, this table was stored by TCRdb with only in-frame sequences that have V and J called. A share of the clones is absent; for the studies checked, an unresolved V gene accounts for under half, and the remainder has no known explanation. V, J and clone size were drawn from that table, and D and trimming were deduced from the DNA. This sample lists some 140,000 clones; roughly 84% were detected once. The top ten hold 4.5% to 5.5% of the sample.

This clone was seen once. Its cognate antigen has yet to be identified. No much larger clone exists at a distance of one base, and base qualities are not known. Summary of the overall study and its limitations: Clinical and demographic metadata were provided uncurated, with the amount varying by source and participant.

This receptor was obtained from a man in his forties with acute COVID-19. Sequencing was carried out using PBMCs or T cells enriched from blood (not recorded which). This chain is built from TRBV5-4 and TRBJ2-2; 6 matching bases give a weak D call of TRBD1. The DNA is TGTGCCAGCAGCTCGGAGACAGGTATCGGACCCGGGGAGCTGTTTTTT. Translated, this gives CASSSETGIGPGELFF.